Sequencing of this T cell receptor beta chain was carried out in a study of cytomegalovirus exposure and HLA in healthy donors. PCR employed 60 Vbeta and 13 Jbeta primers. The protocol was immunoSEQ multiplex PCR, while the TCRdb copy is restricted to in-frame clones and leaves out a portion. The sample consists of around 94,000 clones, roughly 80% of them appearing once. This clone was observed a single time. Trimming shortened V by 2 bases and J by 4 bases, and 8 bases separated the two germline ends. The germline gives CDR1 SGHTA, CDR2 FQGTGA. This CDR3 spans 13 amino acids. The sequenced material came from PBMCs. This clonotype was sampled from a human donor in good health. This chain uses TRBV7-3 with TRBJ1-2; D gene ambiguous. CDR3 amino acids: CASSLGGGYGYTF. DNA of the CDR3: TGTGCCAGCAGCTTAGGTGGAGGCTATGGCTACACCTTC.